This T cell receptor (beta chain) comes out of a study of blood T cell repertoires in COVID-19. Authors' analysis steps: Estimation of nucleated cell counts relied on the amplification of reference gene primers. TCRdb's table, derived via immunoSEQ multiplex PCR, lists solely in-frame clones and lacks some. V, J and clone size are those of that table, while D and trimming were read from the DNA. The sample contains about 120,000 clones, 90% of which appear only once. The V segment lost 1 base and the J segment 3 bases; nucleotides outside the gene matches: 3. Germline CDR1 LNHDA, CDR2 SQIVND (reference sequence). CDR3 length equals 15 residues.

The chain combines TRBV19 with TRBJ2-3; 8 positions agree with TRBD1. This clonotype was sampled from a woman aged 55 to 70 with COVID-19, enrolled during active disease. Sequencing used peripheral blood. CDR3: CASSIAGGRTDTQYF. For the CDR3, the DNA is TGTGCCAGTAGTATAGCAGGGGGCAGGACAGATACGCAGTATTTT.